Each of the 5 T cell receptor beta chains below was sequenced from the same sample in a study of cytomegalovirus exposure and HLA in healthy donors. With 60 Vbeta and 13 Jbeta primers, the PCR was carried out. TCRdb's table, derived via immunoSEQ multiplex PCR, lists solely in-frame clones and lacks some. The sample has some 120,000 clones, around 79% seen once; the top ten hold around 3.9%. Sequencing input: PBMCs. Receptor source: a middle-aged woman in good health and CMV-seronegative.

V is TRBV18 and J is TRBJ1-5, with 10 bases matching TRBD1. This CDR3 region has 20 residues. Germline-derived CDR1 and CDR2 are KGHSH and LQKENI. The junction had 13 bases not matched to a gene; V was cut back by 2 bases and J by 0 bases. CDR3: CASSPGTGDVGFSSNQPQHF. The CDR3 DNA reads as TGTGCCAGCTCACCAGGGACAGGGGATGTAGGCTTCAGTAGCAATCAGCCCCAGCATTTT.

The gene calls are TRBV29-1 and TRBJ2-3, with 9 bases fitting TRBD2. Germline CDR1 is SQVTM and CDR2 is ANQGSEA. V lost 6 bases and J lost 1; bases outside the gene matches: 11. CDR3 length: 16 amino acids. CDR3 nucleotide sequence: TGCAGCGTGGCAGCATTAGCGGGAGCCCGCACAGATACGCAGTATTTT. Translating it yields CSVAALAGARTDTQYF.

As to this clone: One end of the junction fails to match germline, which may point to a read error. The CDR3 loop reads CAGSVQGGEKLFF. CDR3 nucleotide sequence: TGTGCCGGCAGTGTCCAGGGAGGTGAAAAACTGTTTTTT. The chain joins TRBV6-1 to TRBJ1-4; tentative D call: TRBD1 (5 bases). The germline V gene has CDR1 MNHNS and CDR2 SASEGT. The CDR3 spans 13 residues.

This clone came up once. The V gene is TRBV18, the J gene TRBJ2-5, with D unresolved. CDR1 and CDR2 from the germline V gene are KGHSH and LQKENI. The CDR3 totals 14 residues. V lost 2 bases and J lost 2, with 9 bases in between. In nucleotides, the CDR3 is TGTGCCAGCTCACCAGGTGTCAGACAAGAGACCCAGTACTTC. Translation gives CASSPGVRQETQYF.

The chain links TRBV6-7 to TRBJ2-7, with 11 positions matching TRBD1. TRBV6-7 is sorted into the ORF group, with uncertain function. After removal of 2 bases from V and 3 bases from J, the junction contained 6 bases not matched to a gene. This CDR3 spans 16 amino acids. For the CDR3, the DNA is TGTGCCAGCAGTTACGCGGGACAGGGGGAGGACTACGAGCAGTACTTC. This encodes CASSYAGQGEDYEQYF.